The clone carrying this T cell receptor (beta chain) was detected only a few times. The antigen remains unidentified. Cells sorted as Tregs were CD4+, CD25+ and CD127-/low. Germline CDR1 reads DFQATT; CDR2 reads SNEGSKA (reference sequence). After removal of 1 base from V and 5 bases from J, the junction contained 11 bases not matched to a gene. The CDR3 length is 16 residues. Study outcomes and limitations: Tumor memory CD4+ T cell TCR gene usage was found to cluster with blood and lymph node memory CD4+ cells and with lymph node naive CD4+ cells. Larger-cohort validation covered only one TCR beta V-J rearrangement.

After constant-region reverse-primer amplification, full-length variable regions underwent semi-nested PCR with Nested Universal Primer A. MiXCR, run by TCRdb on the 5' RACE reads, gives a single entry per CDR3 protein. The sample gives more than 55,000 distinct CDR3 sequences, less than 30% of which show up once; less than 2.5% is in the top ten. The chain carries TRBV20-1 and TRBJ1-2, with TRBD1 identical over 9 bases. The TCR sequence derives from a female donor with breast cancer. The sequencing sample was made of tumor-infiltrating Tregs sorted from the breast tumor. CDR3 in DNA: TGCAGTGCTAGAGCCTTGACCGGGACAGGGTCGTATGGCTACACCTTC. It is translated as CSARALTGTGSYGYTF.